The present T cell receptor (beta chain) was sequenced within a study of blood T cells in healthy people across ages. Combining a sample-barcoded 5' primer with a J-beta primer mix, a second PCR ran for roughly 7 to 12 cycles. CDR3-containing paired-end reads numbered at least 2.5 million in each sample. TCRdb fed the 5' RACE reads into MiXCR, producing one record per CDR3 protein. Among some 800,000 distinct CDR3 sequences listed, around two fifths were seen once. The CDR3 spans 14 residues. Germline-derived CDR1 and CDR2 are MNHEY and SMNVEV (reference sequence). The sample taken for sequencing was blood. The chain carries TRBV27 and TRBJ2-5, with 7 bases matching TRBD1. The DNA end lines up better with TRBJ2-7; the J call may be wrong. The clonotype was recovered from a man aged 60-69 years in good health. CDR3 residues: CASSLVTGVDEQYF. CDR3 coding DNA: TGTGCCAGCAGTTTAGTTACAGGGGTAGACGAGCAGTACTTC.